The rows below give T cell receptor beta chains drawn from one sample of a study of esophageal squamous cell carcinoma under preoperative chemotherapy. TCRdb independently ran MiXCR on the PCR reads; one entry per CDR3 protein. This table holds fewer than 20,000 distinct CDR3 sequences, 46% found once. The material was obtained from a patient given preoperative chemotherapy. The receptor source for this set is a human donor with esophageal squamous cell carcinoma. The donor label of this sample is uncertain. CDR3s include the opening cysteine and the closing phenylalanine or tryptophan. A D gene is named only where the DNA matches it firmly. Rows may omit the clone size; those that give it use once, few, many or a size class.

>TRBJ2-7|.|.|TRBV11-1
TGTGCCAGCAGCTCAGCCTACGAGCAGTACTTC
CASSSAYEQYF
>TRBJ2-5|.|many|TRBV6-1
TGTGCCAGCAGTGAATACTTATCGGAGACCCAGTACTTC
CASSEYLSETQYF
>TRBJ2-1|.|few|TRBV7-2
TGTGCCAGCAGCTTATCAGGGACGGCTACCTACAATGAGCAGTTCTTC
CASSLSGTATYNEQFF
>TRBJ2-7|TRBD2|.|TRBV7-9
TGTGCCAGCAGCTACCGGGAGGGGTCCCCCTACGAGCAGTACTTC
CASSYREGSPYEQYF
>TRBJ2-2|TRBD1|.|TRBV19
TGTGCCAGTAGTCGCCGACAGGGCACCGAGGCGCAGTTTTTT
CASSRRQGTEAQFF
>TRBJ2-3|TRBD2|.|TRBV12-3/TRBV12-4
TGTGCCAGCAGCCTAGTTCTAGCGGACCTCACAGATACGCAGTATTTT
CASSLVLADLTDTQYF
>TRBJ2-7|.|.|TRBV11-3
TGTGCCAGCAGCACCAATGCCTACGAGCAGTACTTC
CASSTNAYEQYF
>TRBJ2-2|.|.|TRBV11-3
TGTGCCAGCAGCGGCGGGAGTGGCACAGGGGAGCTGTATTTT
CASSGGSGTGELYF
>TRBJ2-1|TRBD2|many|TRBV7-9
TGTGCCAGCAGATCTGGGACTAGCAGCTGGAATGAGCAGTTCTTC
CASRSGTSSWNEQFF
>TRBJ2-7|TRBD1|many|TRBV7-6
TGTGCCAGCAGCTCGGGACAGGACTACGAGCAGTACTTC
CASSSGQDYEQYF
>TRBJ2-2|TRBD1|once|TRBV20-1
TGCAGTGCCCGAAAGACAGGGGACGGCTCCTCCGGGGAGCTGTTTTTT
CSARKTGDGSSGELFF
>TRBJ2-1|.|many|TRBV7-8
TGTGCCAGCATCCCGGGTCGAGGGGGGGTAAGGAATGAGCAGTTCTTC
CASIPGRGGVRNEQFF
>TRBJ2-7|TRBD2|.|TRBV7-2
TGTGCCAGCAGCCGGGGTCTAGCGGGAGGCCCAGGATACGAGCAGTACTTC
CASSRGLAGGPGYEQYF
>TRBJ2-4|TRBD2|.|TRBV11-2
TGTGCGAGCAGCGGGGTAGGGGAAGAGGAGATCCAGTACTTC
CASSGVGEEEIQYF
>TRBJ2-3|TRBD2|.|TRBV7-2
TGTGCCAGCAGCTGGAGCGGGGGGCATAGCACAGATACGCAGTATTTT
CASSWSGGHSTDTQYF
>TRBJ2-5|.|.|TRBV10-3
TGTGCCATCAGCGTCGGACAGCAAGAGACCCAGTACTTC
CAISVGQQETQYF
>TRBJ1-1|.|once|TRBV7-2
TGTGCCAGCAGCTCTCTGACGGGCACTGAAGCTTTCTTT
CASSSLTGTEAFF
>TRBJ2-2|TRBD2|medium-sized|TRBV7-3
TGTGCCAGCAGCTTACTAGCGGGAGGGGCGAACACCGGGGAGCTGTTTTTT
CASSLLAGGANTGELFF
>TRBJ2-5|.|few|TRBV19
TGTGCCAGTACCTTATCCCCGACAGGTGGGACCCAGTACTTC
CASTLSPTGGTQYF
>TRBJ2-1|.|many|TRBV12-3/TRBV12-4
TGTGCCACCACCGGGGACAACAATGAGCAGTTCTTC
CATTGDNNEQFF
>TRBJ2-5|.|.|TRBV7-2
TGTGCCAGCAGCGTGGGTGTCGCAGGCCGCGACAAAAACACCCAGTACTTC
CASSVGVAGRDKNTQYF
>TRBJ2-7|.|.|TRBV7-2
TGTGCCAGCAGCCTCGTAGGGGGACGGGTTCAGTACGAGCAGTACTTC
CASSLVGGRVQYEQYF
>TRBJ2-2|.|few|TRBV12-3/TRBV12-4
TGTGCCACTTCCCCCACGGGGAGGCAGGGGACCGGGGAGCTGTTTTTT
CATSPTGRQGTGELFF
>TRBJ2-3|TRBD2|once|TRBV7-3
TGTGGCGGGGGGGCTACTGGCGGGGAGAAAGATACGCAGTATTTT
CGGGATGGEKDTQYF
>TRBJ2-7|TRBD1|.|TRBV20-1
TGCAGTGCTAGTTTTCCGAAGGGGGCCATTCACTACGAGCAGTACTTC
CSASFPKGAIHYEQYF
>TRBJ2-7|TRBD2|.|TRBV10-2
TGCGCCAGCAGTGAGCGGGAGGGCGGCGAGCAGTACTTC
CASSEREGGEQYF
>TRBJ2-6|TRBD2|.|TRBV6-1
TGTGCCAGCAGTCCACTAGCGGGAGACTCTGTCTCTTCCTCTGGGGCCAACGTCCTGACTTTC
CASSPLAGDSVSSSGANVLTF
>TRBJ2-6|TRBD2|many|TRBV7-2
TGTTCAAGTGGGGGGGGAAGGGCTGGGGCCAACGTCCTGACTTTC
CSSGGGRAGANVLTF
>TRBJ2-4|TRBD1|few|TRBV11-2
TGTGCCAGCAGCCTGATCGGGGACAGAAAAAACATTCAGTACTTC
CASSLIGDRKNIQYF
>TRBJ1-1|.|.|TRBV5-4
TGTGCCAGCAGCCCACCCGGGGGGCTAGAAAAGGCTTTCTTT
CASSPPGGLEKAFF
>TRBJ2-2|.|.|TRBV12-3/TRBV12-4
TGTGCCAGGAGTCCGGAGACCTGGGGCACCGGGGCGCTGTTTTTT
CARSPETWGTGALFF
>TRBJ2-7|.|few|TRBV6-1
TGTGCCAGCAGTCCTTACTTCGACGGCGTACACTCCTACGAGCAGTACTTC
CASSPYFDGVHSYEQYF
>TRBJ2-5|.|few|TRBV11-3
TGTGCCAGTCCCCTTCGCAGGGAAGAGACCCAGTACTTC
CASPLRREETQYF
>TRBJ2-5|.|.|TRBV7-8
TGTGCCAGCAGCTTAGTGGAGCGGAGGGGGTGGGCGACCCAGCACTTC
CASSLVERRGWATQHF
>TRBJ2-7|TRBD1|.|TRBV7-2
TGTGCCAGCGGACAGGGTCTGTACGAGCAGTACTTC
CASGQGLYEQYF
>TRBJ2-2|TRBD2|.|TRBV11-2
TGTGCCAGCAGCCCCCGGACTAGCCTAAACACCGGGGAGCTGTTTTTT
CASSPRTSLNTGELFF
>TRBJ2-5|.|few|TRBV12-3/TRBV12-4
TGTGCCAGCAGCTTGGGCCAGCTGACCCAGTACTTC
CASSLGQLTQYF
>TRBJ2-7|.|few|TRBV7-2
TGTGCCAGCAGCTTCCCCGGACTATACGAGCAGTACTTC
CASSFPGLYEQYF
>TRBJ2-3|TRBD2|.|TRBV7-3
TGTGCCAGCGCCGTGGGCGGGGGGCGTGGCACAGATACGCAGTATTTC
CASAVGGGRGTDTQYF
>TRBJ2-7|TRBD2|many|TRBV10-1
TGCGCCAGCAGTGAGTCAAGCGGGAGCGAGCAGTACTTC
CASSESSGSEQYF
>TRBJ2-1|.|many|TRBV7-2
TGTGCCAGCAGCTTAGGCGGCGGGGTAAATGAGCAGTTCTTC
CASSLGGGVNEQFF
>TRBJ2-3|.|.|TRBV7-8
TGTGCCAGCAGCTCGACTAGTCGAGCCACAGATACGCAGTATTTC
CASSSTSRATDTQYF
>TRBJ2-7|TRBD2|.|TRBV10-3
TGTCTAGCGGGAGGTGGGACCTACGAGCAGTACTTC
CLAGGGTYEQYF
>TRBJ2-3|.|.|TRBV7-3
TGTGCGGGCAGCCGGGCCCCTGACGGCTCCCGCCAGTATTTC
CAGSRAPDGSRQYF
>TRBJ2-2|.|once|TRBV10-3
TGTGCCGCCGCCGGGACCGGGGAGCTGTTTTTT
CAAAGTGELFF
>TRBJ2-4|TRBD2|.|TRBV7-2
TGTGGCAGCAGCCCGCGGGAGAGAGCCAAAAACATGCAGTACTTC
CGSSPRERAKNMQYF
>TRBJ2-1|.|.|TRBV11-3
TGTGCCAGCAGCTTAGGACAGGGAGGAGGTGAGCAGTTCTTC
CASSLGQGGGEQFF
>TRBJ2-1|TRBD2|many|TRBV7-2
TGTGCCAGCAGCTTAGGATGGGATCTAACGGGAGGAAGGAACAATGAGCAGTTCTTC
CASSLGWDLTGGRNNEQFF
>TRBJ2-7|TRBD2|.|TRBV6-5
TGTGCCAGCAGTTACCAGGGACTAGCGGGAACCCCCTCCTACGAGCAGTACTTC
CASSYQGLAGTPSYEQYF
>TRBJ2-2|.|.|TRBV7-2
TGTGCCAGCAGCATATCAGGGGCGGCCGGGGAGCTGTTTTTT
CASSISGAAGELFF
>TRBJ2-3|.|.|TRBV6-1
TGTGCCAGCAGACCTCCGACCGCCGGCAGTAGCACAGATACGCAGTATTTC
CASRPPTAGSSTDTQYF
>TRBJ2-2|TRBD2|.|TRBV7-2
TGTGCCAGCAGCTTAAAAGCGGGAGGGCCTAGGGGCACCGGGGAGCTGTTTTTT
CASSLKAGGPRGTGELFF
>TRBJ2-1|.|.|TRBV11-3
TGTGCCAGCAGCTTCTTGGACGAGCAGTTCTTC
CASSFLDEQFF
>TRBJ2-2|TRBD1|many|TRBV6-1
TGTGCCAGCGAGGGGGCCCGGGCGAACACCGGGGAGCTGTTTTTT
CASEGARANTGELFF